There are many counts of the clone carrying this T cell receptor beta chain. This record belongs to a study of CD8+CD57+ T cells in acquired aplastic anemia. Investigators profiled TCR beta VDJ and CDR3 from genomic DNA template. One entry per CDR3 protein, called by TCRdb with MiXCR from the reads. This table holds roughly 200,000 distinct CDR3 sequences, 65% found once. The V end was cut by 7 bases, the J end by 11 bases, with 14 bases between. Germline V gene data show CDR1 as SNHLY and CDR2 as FYNNEI. The CDR3 sequence is 11 residues long. Previously, flow cytometry had revealed CD8+CD57+ cell expansion in the patients chosen for sequencing.

V is TRBV2 and J is TRBJ1-2; maybe TRBD1 (5 bases). Sequencing used sorted CD4+, CD8+, or CD8+CD57+ T cells (not recorded which) from PBMCs. The receptor was isolated from a human donor with aplastic anemia. CDR3 protein: CASIQDLRYTF. Here the CDR3 DNA reads TGTGCCAGCATACAGGATCTCCGGTACACCTTC.